The 27 T cell receptor beta chains listed next were all sequenced from one sample in a study of cytomegalovirus exposure and HLA in healthy donors (dated by TCRdb to 2015 to 2018). Library creation used the immunoSEQ multiplex PCR assay. In its TCRdb copy, this immuneACCESS table keeps in-frame sequences only and misses some clones. Where compared with another copy, unresolved V genes explain less than half of these, and the others have no known cause. This sample has some 170,000 clones in its table, and about 85% of those were observed once. The top ten clonotypes cover approximately 2% of the sample. The specimen was PBMCs. The receptors originated from a man aged 30 to 39 in good health and CMV-seropositive.

The genes are TRBV2 and TRBJ1-5; D unresolved. Trimming pared 6 bases from V and 4 bases from J, leaving 13 bases between. In germline, CDR1 is SNHLY, CDR2 FYNNEI. This CDR3 is 14 amino acids long. The CDR3 region has the DNA TGTGCCAGCAGGGCAGATATTTCTAATCAGCCCCAGCATTTT. As protein: CASRADISNQPQHF.

J is TRBJ2-5 and V is TRBV19; 9 bases line up with TRBD1. After removal of 2 bases from V and 2 bases from J, the junction contained 9 bases not matched to a gene. Looked up from germline, CDR1 is LNHDA and CDR2 is SQIVND (reference sequence). This CDR3 has 17 amino acids. The chain's CDR3 is CASSIRIGQGRQETQYF. CDR3 nucleotides: TGTGCCAGTAGTATAAGGATCGGACAGGGGAGGCAAGAGACCCAGTACTTC.

The chain joins TRBV27 to TRBJ1-4; D is possibly TRBD1 (6 bases). The V end lost 0 bases, the J end lost 4 bases, and 9 bases lay between the germline ends. The CDR3 spans 15 residues. Germline values: CDR1 MNHEY, CDR2 SMNVEV (reference sequence). The CDR3 sequence is CASSLSDSYNEKLFF. As DNA, the CDR3 is TGTGCCAGCAGTTTATCGGACAGTTATAATGAAAAACTGTTTTTT.

There are many counts of this clone. V is TRBV15 and J is TRBJ2-5, with 7 bases that match TRBD2. The CDR3 totals 14 residues. The V gene end was trimmed by 6 bases and the J gene end by 9 bases; junction bases not matched to a gene: 13. Germline CDR1 and CDR2: LNHNV and YYDKDF (reference sequence). The CDR3 nucleotides are TGTGCCACCAGGGTTTTAGCGGGCGGGGAAGCCCAGTACTTC. It encodes CATRVLAGGEAQYF.

CDR3 residues: CASRTGVLGNQPQHF. The CDR3 DNA reads as TGTGCCAGCAGAACAGGGGTTCTTGGCAATCAGCCCCAGCATTTT. The V gene is TRBV27, the J gene TRBJ1-5; 7 nucleotides align to TRBD1. The V gene's germline CDR1 is MNHEY and CDR2 SMNVEV (reference sequence). The CDR3 extends over 15 amino acids. Trimming at V came to 6 bases and at J to 2 bases, leaving 7 bases not matched to a gene.

The genes are TRBV7-8 and TRBJ2-3; 12 positions match TRBD2. The ends lost 5 bases at V and 5 bases at J; junction bases unmatched: 14. The V gene's germline CDR1 is SGHVS and CDR2 FQNEAQ. CDR3 length: 18 amino acids. This chain's CDR3 is CASSPRTSGAPRGDTQYF. In DNA form, the CDR3 reads TGTGCCAGCAGCCCTAGGACTAGCGGGGCGCCGCGAGGAGATACGCAGTATTTT.

The genes are TRBV27 and TRBJ2-1, with 8 bases matching TRBD2. The germline gives CDR1 MNHEY, CDR2 SMNVEV (reference sequence). With V trimmed by 2 bases and J by 0 bases, 0 bases remained unmatched. This CDR3 has 15 amino acids. CDR3 amino acids: CASSLGTSSYNEQFF. The CDR3 DNA reads TGTGCCAGCAGTTTAGGGACTAGCTCCTACAATGAGCAGTTCTTC.

V usage is TRBV6-5 and J usage is TRBJ1-1; D call uncertain. The CDR3 totals 12 residues. V was clipped by 2 bases and J by 4 bases, with 5 bases between them. Per germline, CDR1 MNHEY and CDR2 SVGAGI. The CDR3 here is CASSYGSTEAFF. In DNA form, the CDR3 reads TGTGCCAGCAGTTACGGCAGCACTGAAGCTTTCTTT.

This sequence joins TRBV6-5 and TRBJ1-1, with a possible D match to TRBD1 (6 bases). V was clipped by 6 bases and J by 5 bases, with 13 bases between them. Germline V gene data show CDR1 as MNHEY and CDR2 as SVGAGI. The length of the CDR3 is 13 residues. DNA for the CDR3: TGTGCCAGCAGGCAGGGGAGTCGGACTGAAGCTTTCTTT. Translated, it gives CASRQGSRTEAFF.

The V gene is TRBV7-2, the J gene TRBJ1-1; TRBD1 matches at 7 bases. The CDR3 totals 17 residues. Looked up from germline, CDR1 is SGHTA and CDR2 is FQGNSA. Trimming at V came to 4 bases and at J to 1 base, leaving 12 bases not matched to a gene. The CDR3 coding sequence is TGTGCCAGCAGCTCGAGACTGACAGGGATTCAGAACACTGAAGCTTTCTTT. Translation: CASSSRLTGIQNTEAFF.

This clone was seen a few times. The chain joins TRBV5-1 to TRBJ2-7; 8 nucleotides line up with TRBD2. There are 14 residues in the CDR3. Germline loops: CDR1 SGHRS, CDR2 YFSETQ. With V trimmed by 5 bases and J by 2 bases, 6 bases remained unmatched. The CDR3 spells CASRFSGGTYEQYF. The DNA for the CDR3 is TGCGCCAGCAGATTCAGCGGGGGTACCTACGAGCAGTACTTC.

The chain recombines TRBV7-6 with TRBJ1-6; TRBD1 matches 9 bases. There are 15 residues in the CDR3. With 5 bases clipped from V and 7 bases from J, the junction kept 6 bases outside the gene matches. From germline, CDR1 is SGHVS and CDR2 FNYEAQ. CDR3 DNA: TGTGCCAGCAGCCCGGGACAGGGAAACAATTCACCCCTCCACTTT. Protein sequence: CASSPGQGNNSPLHF.

The chain joins TRBV18 to TRBJ1-4, with 7 bases aligning to TRBD1. J lost 7 bases, V lost 1 base, and 9 bases had no gene match. Germline-derived CDR1 and CDR2 are KGHSH and LQKENI. The CDR3 extends over 16 amino acids. Here the CDR3 reads CASSPRWDSYGEKLFF. The CDR3 DNA follows: TGTGCCAGCTCACCACGGTGGGACAGCTACGGTGAAAAACTGTTTTTT.

V and J are TRBV7-8 and TRBJ2-3; a possible D gene is TRBD2 (6 bases). Between the trimmed V and J ends, which lost 8 bases and 6 bases, there was a span of 18 bases. CDR1 SGHVS and CDR2 FQNEAQ come from the germline V gene. The CDR3 runs to 14 residues. The CDR3 DNA sequence: TGTGCCAGCCTGGGCCTGGGACTTCCCGATACGCAGTATTTT. Protein product: CASLGLGLPDTQYF.

A note on this clone: The sample has other DNA sequences that encode this CDR3 too. The CDR3 spells CASSLGGGGTEAFF. The CDR3 region has the DNA TGTGCCAGCAGTCTAGGGGGCGGTGGCACTGAAGCTTTCTTT. The gene calls are TRBV7-2 and TRBJ1-1, with 7 bases lining up with TRBD1. The CDR3 is made up of 14 amino acids. Germline V CDR1 and CDR2: SGHTA, FQGNSA. Unmatched junction bases numbered 8, after V lost 6 bases and J lost 4 bases.

The gene calls are TRBV7-2 and TRBJ2-7; 9 nucleotides line up with TRBD2. The CDR3 runs 17 residues. From germline, CDR1 is SGHTA and CDR2 FQGNSA. Trimming at V came to 1 base and at J to 0 bases, leaving 7 bases not matched to a gene. The CDR3 is CASSLVSSGGSSYEQYF. The CDR3 DNA reads as TGTGCCAGCAGCTTAGTTTCCAGCGGGGGGAGCTCCTACGAGCAGTACTTC. The full variable domain, its missing parts supplied by reference TRBV7-2 and TRBJ2-7, is GAGVSQSPSNKVTEKGKDVELRCDPISGHTALYWYRQSLGQGLEFLIYFQGNSAPDKSGLPSDRFSAERTGGSVSTLTIQRTQQEDSAVYLCASSLVSSGGSSYEQYFGPGTRLTVT.

The chain carries TRBV7-9 and TRBJ2-3; no clear D. The CDR3 length is 17 residues. CDR1 is SEHNR, CDR2 FQNEAQ, per germline (reference sequence). With 5 bases removed from V and 0 bases from J, the gap between germline ends came to 18 bases. The CDR3 here is CASSPFIAVASTDTQYF. CDR3 sequence (DNA): TGTGCCAGCAGCCCCTTCATTGCGGTGGCGAGCACAGATACGCAGTATTTT. Looking up the rest from reference TRBV7-9 and TRBJ2-3 gives the full variable domain: DTGVSQNPRHKITKRGQNVTFRCDPISEHNRLYWYRQTLGQGPEFLTYFQNEAQLEKSRLLSDRFSAERPKGSFSTLEIQRTEQGDSAMYLCASSPFIAVASTDTQYFGPGTRLTVL.

The chain recombines TRBV19 with TRBJ2-7; TRBD1 might be the D (6 bases). Trimming took 1 base from V and 1 from J, leaving 11 bases between them. This CDR3 has 15 amino acids. The germline V gene encodes CDR1 LNHDA and CDR2 SQIVND (reference sequence). Here the CDR3 reads CASSIGGRGSYEQYF. The CDR3 DNA reads TGTGCCAGTAGTATAGGAGGCAGGGGATCCTACGAGCAGTACTTC.

V and J are TRBV28 and TRBJ1-3; D unresolved. Germline assignment: CDR1 MDHEN and CDR2 SYDVKM. V dropped 8 bases and J dropped 0 bases, with 11 bases sitting between them. The CDR3 length is 14 residues. The CDR3 loop is CASATRGSGNTIYF. The CDR3 nucleotides read TGTGCCAGCGCGACCCGCGGCTCTGGAAACACCATATATTTT.

The rearrangement uses TRBV7-6 and TRBJ2-1; 9 bases agree with TRBD1. The CDR3 has 13 amino acids. Germline CDR1 SGHVS, CDR2 FNYEAQ. The trim removed 3 bases at V and 16 bases at J, leaving 10 bases unmatched. Here the CDR3 DNA reads TGTGCCAGCAGCTTGGGTGACAGGGGGGGAGCATTCTTC. This translates into CASSLGDRGGAFF. The variable domain in full, completed from reference TRBV7-6 and TRBJ2-1, reads GAGVSQSPRYKVTKRGQDVALRCDPISGHVSLYWYRQALGQGPEFLTYFNYEAQQDKSGLPNDRFSAERPEGSISTLTIQRTEQRDSAMYRCASSLGDRGGAFFGPGTRLTVL.

The V gene is TRBV7-2, the J gene TRBJ2-7; TRBD2 might be the D (7 bases). Between the trimmed V and J ends, which lost 1 base and 2 bases, there was a span of 15 bases. Germline CDR1 reads SGHTA; CDR2 reads FQGNSA. The CDR3 is 16 amino acids. The CDR3 nucleotides are TGTGCCAGCAGCTTAGTGTGGGGGGGGCGAGCCTACGAGCAGTACTTC. Translated: CASSLVWGGRAYEQYF.

This clone was seen a few times. The V and J genes are TRBV4-1 and TRBJ2-7; TRBD1 matches 8 bases. With 6 bases clipped from V and 1 base from J, the junction kept 8 bases outside the gene matches. This CDR3 region has 15 residues. The V gene's germline CDR1 is MGHRA and CDR2 YSYEKL. CDR3: CASSHRQGLSYEQYF. CDR3 DNA: TGCGCCAGCAGTCATCGACAGGGGCTGTCCTACGAGCAGTACTTC.

The V gene is TRBV11-3, the J gene TRBJ2-7, with 7 bases matching TRBD1. Unmatched junction bases numbered 8, after V lost 5 bases and J lost 1 base. This CDR3 has 15 amino acids. Germline lookup yields CDR1 SGHNT and CDR2 YENEEA. This chain's CDR3 is CASSRDGQASYEQYF. CDR3 sequence (DNA): TGTGCCAGCAGCCGTGACGGACAGGCTTCCTACGAGCAGTACTTC.

The chain has TRBV6-5 and TRBJ1-5, with D tentatively TRBD1 (5 bases). Germline V gene lookup returns CDR1 MNHEY and CDR2 SVGAGI. The ends were cut back, 6 bases at V and 3 bases at J, with 12 bases in the middle. The CDR3 has 14 amino acids. The CDR3 DNA is TGTGCCAGCAGCGCAGGGTTAGTCAATCAGCCCCAGCATTTT. Its protein product is CASSAGLVNQPQHF.

The chain links TRBV10-3 to TRBJ2-5; tentatively, D is TRBD2 (7 bases). This CDR3 is built from 13 residues. Germline V lookup: CDR1 ENHRY, CDR2 SYGVKD. Trimming took 10 bases from V and 7 from J, leaving 19 bases between them. The chain's CDR3 is CATQRDTRGTQYF. The CDR3, as DNA: TGTGCCACCCAGCGGGACACCCGGGGGACCCAGTACTTC.

This clone came up a few times. The chain has TRBV29-1 and TRBJ1-3; possible D gene TRBD1, 6 bases. The CDR3 is 16 amino acids. Germline values: CDR1 SQVTM, CDR2 ANQGSEA. Between the trimmed V and J ends, which lost 4 bases and 0 bases, there was a span of 16 bases. DNA of the CDR3: TGCAGCGTTGTAGGGGGGGGGACATCCTCTGGAAACACCATATATTTT. This translates into CSVVGGGTSSGNTIYF.

This chain connects TRBV5-6 to TRBJ2-4; D uncertain. The germline V gene has CDR1 SGHDT and CDR2 YYEEEE. Between the trimmed V and J ends, which lost 4 bases and 0 bases, there was a span of 8 bases. The CDR3 runs 14 residues. CDR3 bases: TGTGCCAGCAGCATCGGTGTAGCCAAAAACATTCAGTACTTC. This translates into CASSIGVAKNIQYF.